The rows below give T cell receptor beta chains drawn from one sample of a study of blood T cells in healthy people across ages. TCRdb reanalysed the 5' RACE reads using MiXCR and keeps one entry per CDR3 protein. The sample carries about 640,000 distinct CDR3 sequences, approximately 50% recorded once. Sequenced material: blood. These receptor sequences come from a man aged 60 to 69 in good health. Each CDR3 is given with its conserved first and last residue. The order of the fields is clone size, V gene, D gene, J gene, CDR3 DNA, CDR3 protein. A D gene is named only where the DNA matches it firmly. A clone size is listed for some rows: how often the clone was seen (once, few, many), or a class if it is expanded.

abundance: once
v_gene: TRBV5-1
d_gene: .
j_gene: TRBJ2-5
CDR3nt: TGCGCCAGCAGCTGGTTGGGACGGAACCAAGAGACCCAGTACTTC
CDR3aa: CASSWLGRNQETQYF

abundance: .
v_gene: TRBV20-1
d_gene: TRBD2
j_gene: TRBJ2-3
CDR3nt: TGCAGTGCTAGAGTAGGAGCGGGGGGGCAAGCAGATACGCAGTATTTT
CDR3aa: CSARVGAGGQADTQYF

abundance: .
v_gene: TRBV11-2
d_gene: .
j_gene: TRBJ2-1
CDR3nt: TGTGCCAGCAGCTCCGGGGGAAGCCCCTACAATGAGCAGTTCTTC
CDR3aa: CASSSGGSPYNEQFF

abundance: .
v_gene: TRBV25-1
d_gene: .
j_gene: TRBJ2-6
CDR3nt: TGTGCCAGCACCTCAGGTACTGGGGCCAACGTCCTGACTTTC
CDR3aa: CASTSGTGANVLTF

abundance: .
v_gene: TRBV5-4
d_gene: TRBD2
j_gene: TRBJ2-1
CDR3nt: TGTGCCAGCAGCTTGGATGTGACTAGCGGTTACAATGAGCAGTTCTTC
CDR3aa: CASSLDVTSGYNEQFF

abundance: .
v_gene: TRBV20-1
d_gene: .
j_gene: TRBJ1-1
CDR3nt: TGCAGTGCTAAGGACAGTTTCACTGAAGCTTTCTTT
CDR3aa: CSAKDSFTEAFF

abundance: .
v_gene: TRBV12-3/TRBV12-4
d_gene: .
j_gene: TRBJ2-2
CDR3nt: TGTGCCAGCAGTTCTTTCGGGGGAACCGCGAACACCGGGGAGCTGTTTTTT
CDR3aa: CASSSFGGTANTGELFF

abundance: few
v_gene: TRBV12-3/TRBV12-4
d_gene: .
j_gene: TRBJ2-7
CDR3nt: TGTGCCAGCAGCCGCCCAGACTACGAGCAGTACTTC
CDR3aa: CASSRPDYEQYF

abundance: few
v_gene: TRBV20-1
d_gene: TRBD2
j_gene: TRBJ2-3
CDR3nt: TGCAGTGCTACGGGACTAGCGGGGGGGCAAGATACGCAGTATTTT
CDR3aa: CSATGLAGGQDTQYF

abundance: .
v_gene: TRBV20-1
d_gene: .
j_gene: TRBJ2-1
CDR3nt: TGCAGTGCTAGAGTTCCGACATTATTAGCTAGGTCCTACAATGAGCAGTTCTTC
CDR3aa: CSARVPTLLARSYNEQFF

abundance: .
v_gene: TRBV29-1
d_gene: TRBD1
j_gene: TRBJ2-3
CDR3nt: TGCAGCGTGTGGGGTACAGGGGGAGGAACAGATACGCAGTATTTT
CDR3aa: CSVWGTGGGTDTQYF

abundance: few
v_gene: TRBV6-5
d_gene: TRBD1
j_gene: TRBJ1-2
CDR3nt: TGTGCCAGCAGCTCCGGACAGGGGGCTGGCTACACCTTC
CDR3aa: CASSSGQGAGYTF

abundance: .
v_gene: TRBV5-1
d_gene: TRBD1
j_gene: TRBJ1-1
CDR3nt: TGCGCCAGCAGCTTGGGGAATACAGGGGATGGCACTGAAACTTTCTTT
CDR3aa: CASSLGNTGDGTETFF

abundance: .
v_gene: TRBV6-2/TRBV6-3
d_gene: .
j_gene: TRBJ2-7
CDR3nt: TGTGCCAGCACCCAAAGGGGGACCAAATCCTACAATGAGCAGTACTTC
CDR3aa: CASTQRGTKSYNEQYF

abundance: .
v_gene: TRBV12-3/TRBV12-4
d_gene: .
j_gene: TRBJ1-5
CDR3nt: TGTGCCAGCACCTTCGGCAATCAGCCCCAGCATTTT
CDR3aa: CASTFGNQPQHF

abundance: .
v_gene: TRBV12-3/TRBV12-4
d_gene: TRBD2
j_gene: TRBJ2-7
CDR3nt: TGTGCCAGCCGGTGGAACGCGGGGGGGCCTTACGAGCAGTACTTC
CDR3aa: CASRWNAGGPYEQYF

abundance: .
v_gene: TRBV7-2
d_gene: TRBD1
j_gene: TRBJ2-1
CDR3nt: TGTGCCAGCAGCTTAGTCCGGGACAGGGGTATGAATGAGCAGTTCTTT
CDR3aa: CASSLVRDRGMNEQFF

abundance: few
v_gene: TRBV3-1
d_gene: .
j_gene: TRBJ1-2
CDR3nt: TGTGCCAGCAGCCAACAGGGCATCCGGGGCTACACCTTC
CDR3aa: CASSQQGIRGYTF

abundance: .
v_gene: TRBV28
d_gene: .
j_gene: TRBJ2-7
CDR3nt: TGTGCCAGCACCTCTGTGGAGGGGGGCTACGAGCAGTACTTC
CDR3aa: CASTSVEGGYEQYF

abundance: .
v_gene: TRBV6-1
d_gene: TRBD1
j_gene: TRBJ2-4
CDR3nt: TGTGCCAGCACCTACCGGGACAGGATAGCCAAAAACATTCAGTACTTC
CDR3aa: CASTYRDRIAKNIQYF

abundance: .
v_gene: TRBV5-6
d_gene: .
j_gene: TRBJ2-3
CDR3nt: TGTGCCAGCCCCTGGACCTTTAATTGGTCTGGAGGAGATACGCAGTATTTT
CDR3aa: CASPWTFNWSGGDTQYF

abundance: .
v_gene: TRBV12-3/TRBV12-4
d_gene: .
j_gene: TRBJ2-5
CDR3nt: TGTGCCAGTGGGGGGACGCGGCAAGAGACCCAGTACTTC
CDR3aa: CASGGTRQETQYF

abundance: .
v_gene: TRBV25-1
d_gene: .
j_gene: TRBJ2-5
CDR3nt: TGTGCCAGCAGTGAATCTGGCAGGGCCGATGTGAATGAGCAGTACTTC
CDR3aa: CASSESGRADVNEQYF

abundance: .
v_gene: TRBV20-1
d_gene: .
j_gene: TRBJ2-3
CDR3nt: TGCAGTGCTAGCGCGGGGATAAGCACAGATACGCAGTATTTT
CDR3aa: CSASAGISTDTQYF

abundance: .
v_gene: TRBV9
d_gene: TRBD2
j_gene: TRBJ2-1
CDR3nt: TGTGCCAGCAGCTTGGGACTAGCGGGGGGTTCCAATGAGCAGTTCTTC
CDR3aa: CASSLGLAGGSNEQFF

abundance: .
v_gene: TRBV12-5
d_gene: TRBD2
j_gene: TRBJ2-1
CDR3nt: TGTGCTAGTGGTGCAAATAGCGGGGGAGTTTACAATGAGCAGTTCTTC
CDR3aa: CASGANSGGVYNEQFF

abundance: .
v_gene: TRBV14
d_gene: .
j_gene: TRBJ2-5
CDR3nt: TGTGCCAGCAGCCAACCGCGATGGGAGACCCAGTACTTC
CDR3aa: CASSQPRWETQYF

abundance: .
v_gene: TRBV7-9
d_gene: .
j_gene: TRBJ1-1
CDR3nt: TGTGCCAGCAGCTTCCACGACAGACAGACTGAAGCTTTCTTT
CDR3aa: CASSFHDRQTEAFF

abundance: .
v_gene: TRBV7-8
d_gene: .
j_gene: TRBJ1-4
CDR3nt: TGTGCCAGCAGCTTAGCGGTACCGCGGACTCGAGAAAAACTGTTTTTT
CDR3aa: CASSLAVPRTREKLFF

abundance: .
v_gene: TRBV5-1
d_gene: TRBD1
j_gene: TRBJ2-7
CDR3nt: TGCGCCAGCAGACTAAATCCGGGACAGGTCTCCTACGAGCAGTACTTC
CDR3aa: CASRLNPGQVSYEQYF

abundance: .
v_gene: TRBV5-1
d_gene: TRBD1
j_gene: TRBJ1-5
CDR3nt: TGCGCCAGCAGCTACCAGGGGGCAAGCAATCAGCCCCAGCATTTT
CDR3aa: CASSYQGASNQPQHF

abundance: .
v_gene: TRBV12-3/TRBV12-4
d_gene: .
j_gene: TRBJ1-1
CDR3nt: TGTGCCAGCGGCCCGCAGGGAGGAATTACTGAAGCTTTCTTT
CDR3aa: CASGPQGGITEAFF

abundance: .
v_gene: TRBV27
d_gene: TRBD1
j_gene: TRBJ1-5
CDR3nt: TGTGCCAGCAGTCCCCTAACAGGGGCCAATCAGCCCCAGCATTTT
CDR3aa: CASSPLTGANQPQHF

abundance: .
v_gene: TRBV4-1
d_gene: .
j_gene: TRBJ2-4
CDR3nt: TGCGCCAGCAGCCAAGATCGGATTGGGGTAGTAGCCAAAAACATTCAGTACTTC
CDR3aa: CASSQDRIGVVAKNIQYF

abundance: .
v_gene: TRBV29-1
d_gene: .
j_gene: TRBJ2-2
CDR3nt: TGCAGCGCCCTGGGCGGGGGCGAGAACACCGGGGAGCTGTTTTTT
CDR3aa: CSALGGGENTGELFF

abundance: .
v_gene: TRBV19
d_gene: TRBD2
j_gene: TRBJ2-5
CDR3nt: TGTGCCAGTAGTATGCAGGGAGGGGAGACCCAGTACTTC
CDR3aa: CASSMQGGETQYF

abundance: .
v_gene: TRBV7-9
d_gene: .
j_gene: TRBJ2-7
CDR3nt: TGTGCCAGCAGCCTTTCGACAGGATTGAGTGAGCAGTACTTC
CDR3aa: CASSLSTGLSEQYF

abundance: .
v_gene: TRBV13
d_gene: .
j_gene: TRBJ1-2
CDR3nt: TGTGCCAGCAGCTCCCGGAGTCGCTTGTTCTATGGCTACACCTTC
CDR3aa: CASSSRSRLFYGYTF

abundance: few
v_gene: TRBV20-1
d_gene: TRBD2
j_gene: TRBJ2-7
CDR3nt: TGCAGTGCTAGAACTAGCGGGGGTCACTACGAGCAGTACTTC
CDR3aa: CSARTSGGHYEQYF

abundance: .
v_gene: TRBV10-1
d_gene: TRBD1
j_gene: TRBJ2-3
CDR3nt: TGCGCCAGCGGCCGGGACAGGGGGACAGATACGCAGTATTTT
CDR3aa: CASGRDRGTDTQYF

abundance: .
v_gene: TRBV12-3/TRBV12-4
d_gene: .
j_gene: TRBJ2-3
CDR3nt: TGTGCCAGCAGTCCTCGACAGACCGCAGATACGCAGTATTTT
CDR3aa: CASSPRQTADTQYF

abundance: .
v_gene: TRBV19
d_gene: .
j_gene: TRBJ1-2
CDR3nt: TGTGCCAGTAGTATGGGCACTTCCGTCGTTTATGGCTACACCTTC
CDR3aa: CASSMGTSVVYGYTF

abundance: .
v_gene: TRBV6-5
d_gene: .
j_gene: TRBJ1-2
CDR3nt: TGTGCCAGCAGCTCCACGACGGCCAACTATGGCTACACCTTC
CDR3aa: CASSSTTANYGYTF

abundance: .
v_gene: TRBV5-1
d_gene: TRBD2
j_gene: TRBJ2-5
CDR3nt: TGCGCCAGCAGCACGGGACTAGCGGAAGAGACCCAGTACTTC
CDR3aa: CASSTGLAEETQYF

abundance: .
v_gene: TRBV6-6
d_gene: TRBD2
j_gene: TRBJ2-1
CDR3nt: TGTGCCAGCAGTCCATCGGGACTAGCATGGAATGAGCAGTTCTTC
CDR3aa: CASSPSGLAWNEQFF

abundance: .
v_gene: TRBV3-1
d_gene: TRBD2
j_gene: TRBJ2-3
CDR3nt: TGTGCCAGCAGCCACGGGGGGGCGGGCGGAGATACGCAGTATTTT
CDR3aa: CASSHGGAGGDTQYF

abundance: few
v_gene: TRBV2
d_gene: TRBD1
j_gene: TRBJ1-6
CDR3nt: TGTGCCAGCAGTGAAAGGACAGGGGGAAATTCACCCCTCCACTTT
CDR3aa: CASSERTGGNSPLHF

abundance: few
v_gene: TRBV5-1
d_gene: .
j_gene: TRBJ1-1
CDR3nt: TGCGCCAGCAGCTTGGGCGTGGGGACGACTGAAGCTTTCTTT
CDR3aa: CASSLGVGTTEAFF

abundance: .
v_gene: TRBV7-2
d_gene: .
j_gene: TRBJ2-7
CDR3nt: TGTGCCAGCAGCTCTCCGACAGAGACCTACGAGCAGTACTTC
CDR3aa: CASSSPTETYEQYF

abundance: .
v_gene: TRBV15
d_gene: TRBD1
j_gene: TRBJ1-2
CDR3nt: TGTGCCACCACATCGGGACAGGGGGCTTGGTATGGCTACACCTTC
CDR3aa: CATTSGQGAWYGYTF